This passage covers 28 T cell receptor beta chains from one sample sequenced in a study of response to subunit inactivated influenza vaccine. TCRdb passed the RT-PCR reads through MiXCR, listing each CDR3 protein once. The sample comprises around 850,000 distinct CDR3 sequences, less than 20% of which are singletons, and about a tenth rests with the top ten. The sample here was PBMCs from blood, taken roughly 5 days after vaccination. The receptors stem from a man aged 45-65 years who received an inactivated influenza vaccine.

This clonotype was counted a few times. The chain uses TRBV3-1 and TRBJ1-3; D remains unclear. Deletions cut 0 bases from V and 0 bases from J, with 9 bases between. The CDR3 extends over 16 amino acids. Germline lookup yields CDR1 LGHDT and CDR2 YNNKEL (reference sequence). CDR3 DNA: TGTGCCAGCAGCCAAGATGGACGGATCTCTGGAAACACCATATATTTT. This translates into CASSQDGRISGNTIYF.

This clonotype was seen a handful of times. CDR3 loop: CSAKTQPPHTQYF. The CDR3 DNA reads TGCAGTGCGAAAACTCAACCCCCCCATACGCAGTATTTT. This sequence joins TRBV20-1 and TRBJ2-3; D remains unclear. The CDR3 consists of 13 residues. Trimming took off 6 bases at V and 7 bases at J, with 17 bases between the two ends. Per germline, CDR1 DFQATT and CDR2 SNEGSKA (reference sequence).

In its sample, this clonotype was seen many times. This chain uses TRBV6-5 with TRBJ2-1, with 8 bases fitting TRBD2. The length of the CDR3 is 15 residues. The junction had 5 bases not matched to a gene; V was cut back by 2 bases and J by 5 bases. CDR1 and CDR2 (germline): MNHEY, SVGAGI. CDR3 amino acids: CASSYDGTSNNEQFF. The CDR3 bases are TGTGCCAGCAGTTACGATGGGACTAGTAACAATGAGCAGTTCTTC.

Only a few counts were recorded for this clonotype. The gene calls are TRBV7-9 and TRBJ1-6; D is unresolved. The germline CDR1 and CDR2 sequences are SEHNR and FQNEAQ (reference sequence). V was shortened by 5 bases and J by 14 bases, with 10 bases between the two germline ends. The CDR3 consists of 11 residues. CDR3 sequence (DNA): TGTGCCAGCAGCGGAGACAAGGCCCTCCACTTT. Protein sequence: CASSGDKALHF.

This clonotype was seen more than once but under ten times. This rearrangement joins TRBV3-1 to TRBJ2-3, with TRBD2 identical over 8 bases. Germline loops: CDR1 LGHDT, CDR2 YNNKEL (reference sequence). The CDR3 totals 16 residues. V shed 0 bases, J shed 4 bases, and the junction held 6 bases outside the gene matches. The CDR3 DNA reads as TGTGCCAGCAGCCAAGAAGGACGGGGGGGATCAGATACGCAGTATTTT. Its protein is CASSQEGRGGSDTQYF.

This chain connects TRBV5-1 to TRBJ2-7, with 10 nucleotides matching TRBD1. The V segment lost 3 bases and the J segment 2 bases; nucleotides outside the gene matches: 11. The CDR3 has 17 residues. Germline V gene lookup returns CDR1 SGHRS and CDR2 YFSETQ. The CDR3 DNA reads TGCGCCAGCAGCTGGACAGGGGGAGTAGAGGGGACCTACGAGCAGTACTTC. Its protein product is CASSWTGGVEGTYEQYF.

This clonotype was counted a few times. The chain couples TRBV3-1 to TRBJ2-3; TRBD2 agrees at 11 bases. This CDR3 contains 16 residues. J was trimmed by 6 bases and V by 4 bases; bases with no gene match: 9. The germline V gene encodes CDR1 LGHDT and CDR2 YNNKEL (reference sequence). CDR3 region: CASSRLAGGYADTQYF. CDR3 nucleotide sequence: TGTGCCAGCAGCCGCCTAGCGGGGGGCTATGCTGATACGCAGTATTTT.

This clonotype showed up just once. The J gene is TRBJ1-1, the V gene TRBV5-1; possibly TRBD1 for D (6 bases). Germline assignment: CDR1 SGHRS and CDR2 YFSETQ. V lost 3 bases, J lost 5 bases, and 26 bases lay in between. This CDR3 spans 18 amino acids. The chain's CDR3 is CASSYWKTGGSGSTEAFF. For the CDR3, the DNA is TGCGCCAGCAGCTACTGGAAGACAGGAGGGTCTGGCAGTACTGAAGCTTTCTTT.

This clonotype was found many times. The CDR3 sequence is CASRGQRDTGELFF. CDR3 in DNA: TGTGCCAGCAGGGGCCAGCGAGATACCGGGGAGCTGTTTTTT. The V call is TRBV28, the J call TRBJ2-2; D not certain. Per the germline V gene, CDR1 is MDHEN and CDR2 is SYDVKM. V was cut by 6 bases and J by 5 bases, with 13 bases left in between. CDR3 size: 14 residues.

The rearrangement uses TRBV20-1 and TRBJ2-7, with 14 bases lining up with TRBD2. Germline V lookup: CDR1 DFQATT, CDR2 SNEGSKA (reference sequence). This CDR3 spans 16 amino acids. V trimming: 2 bases; J trimming: 4 bases; junction bases outside the gene matches: 7. CDR3 region: CSARSGTSGSSYEQYF. CDR3 nucleotide sequence: TGCAGTGCTAGATCGGGGACTAGCGGGAGTTCGTACGAGCAGTACTTC.

The rearrangement joins TRBV28 to TRBJ1-6; unclear D gene. The CDR3 sequence is 13 residues long. The ends were cut back, 7 bases at V and 0 bases at J, with 4 bases in the middle. Germline values: CDR1 MDHEN, CDR2 SYDVKM. CDR3 nucleotides: TGTGCCAGCAAGGGCTCCTATAATTCACCCCTCCACTTT. Translated: CASKGSYNSPLHF.

This chain connects TRBV10-3 to TRBJ2-7; D possibly corresponds to TRBD1 (6 bases). V dropped 0 bases and J dropped 7 bases, with 16 bases sitting between them. The length of the CDR3 is 15 residues. Germline CDR1 ENHRY, CDR2 SYGVKD. The CDR3 loop reads CAISESQGRSYEQYF. CDR3 in DNA: TGTGCCATCAGTGAGTCGCAGGGGCGATCGTATGAGCAGTACTTC.

This clonotype was recorded many times. The chain joins TRBV6-5 to TRBJ1-5; possibly TRBD1 for D (5 bases). Trimming stripped 0 bases from V and 6 bases from J, with 15 bases between. This CDR3 spans 16 amino acids. Germline CDR1 reads MNHEY; CDR2 reads SVGAGI. The CDR3 reads CASSYSAGRYGQPQHF. In DNA, the CDR3 is TGTGCCAGCAGTTACTCAGCAGGGAGGTATGGTCAGCCCCAGCATTTT.

The V gene is TRBV29-1, the J gene TRBJ2-2; 7 bases are a match to TRBD2. This CDR3 is built from 14 residues. V lost 5 bases to trimming and J lost 0 bases; unmatched junction nucleotides: 3. CDR1 and CDR2 (germline): SQVTM, ANQGSEA. CDR3 in amino acids: CSVFAGANTGELFF. The DNA for the CDR3 is TGCAGCGTTTTCGCGGGGGCGAACACCGGGGAGCTGTTTTTT.

This sequence joins TRBV5-6 and TRBJ1-1; TRBD1 is a possible D gene (5 bases). Deletions cut 0 bases from V and 0 bases from J, with 9 bases between. Germline CDR1 reads SGHDT; CDR2 reads YYEEEE. The CDR3 is made up of 15 amino acids. This CDR3 is CASSLVGRMNTEAFF. For the CDR3, the DNA is TGTGCCAGCAGCTTGGTGGGACGCATGAACACTGAAGCTTTCTTT.

The V gene is TRBV7-9, the J gene TRBJ2-5, with no clear D. Germline CDR1 reads SEHNR; CDR2 reads FQNEAQ (reference sequence). Deletions cut 1 base from V and 5 bases from J, with 8 bases between. There are 13 residues in the CDR3. CDR3 protein: CASSLDGSETQYF. CDR3 nucleotides: TGTGCCAGCAGCTTAGACGGGTCGGAGACCCAGTACTTC.

This chain joins TRBV20-1 and TRBJ1-1; D is undetermined. Trimming stripped 2 bases from V and 6 bases from J, with 19 bases between. Per the germline V gene, CDR1 is DFQATT and CDR2 is SNEGSKA (reference sequence). CDR3 length: 15 residues. Here the CDR3 reads CSARKAVPGRAEAFF. CDR3 nucleotide sequence: TGCAGTGCTAGAAAGGCGGTCCCGGGCCGGGCTGAAGCTTTCTTT.

The J gene is TRBJ1-5, the V gene TRBV30, with 12 bases fitting TRBD1. The CDR3 spans 15 residues. With 2 bases clipped from V and 7 bases from J, the junction kept 6 bases outside the gene matches. CDR1 and CDR2 from the germline V gene are GTSNPN and SVGIG (reference sequence). This CDR3 is CAWSPGQGAGQPQHF. The CDR3 bases are TGTGCCTGGAGTCCGGGACAGGGGGCCGGCCAGCCCCAGCATTTT.

This clonotype has a handful of counts. The J gene is TRBJ2-3, the V gene TRBV6-5; D gene uncertain. Trimming left V 4 bases short and J 2 bases short, with 19 bases between. In germline, CDR1 is MNHEY, CDR2 SVGAGI. The CDR3 is 17 residues long. The CDR3 sequence is CASSSSLRAESTDTQYF. The CDR3 nucleotides are TGTGCCAGCAGTTCCTCGCTAAGGGCCGAATCCACAGATACGCAGTATTTT.

This clonotype was seen ten or more times. J is TRBJ1-2 and V is TRBV27; 8 bases fit TRBD1. The germline CDR1 and CDR2 sequences are MNHEY and SMNVEV (reference sequence). V lost 3 bases and J lost 4; bases outside the gene matches: 4. The CDR3 covers 14 residues. The CDR3 protein is CASSLSTGGYGYTF. DNA for the CDR3: TGTGCCAGCAGTTTGTCTACAGGGGGCTATGGCTACACCTTC.

The chain is built from TRBV7-2 and TRBJ1-5; possible D gene TRBD1, 6 bases. Trimming removed 1 base at V and 7 bases at J, with 11 bases between. The CDR3 totals 14 residues. Germline CDR1 and CDR2: SGHTA and FQGNSA. The CDR3 is CASSLGGGPQPQHF. The CDR3 DNA is TGTGCCAGCAGCTTAGGTGGGGGGCCCCAGCCCCAGCATTTT.

The chain joins TRBV15 to TRBJ2-1; possibly TRBD1 or TRBD2 for D (5 bases each). V was pared by 4 bases and J by 8 bases, with 18 bases between. This CDR3 has 15 residues. Germline V gives CDR1 LNHNV, CDR2 YYDKDF (reference sequence). The DNA for the CDR3 is TGTGCCACCAGCACAATTACGGGGCACTCGGATGAGCAGTTCTTC. Translated, it gives CATSTITGHSDEQFF.

This chain links TRBV12-3 or TRBV12-4 with TRBJ2-3; no definite D call. V lost 7 bases, J lost 2 bases, and 10 bases lay in between. The CDR3 is 13 amino acids. The CDR3 protein is CASKEEVTDTQYF. The CDR3 nucleotides read TGTGCCAGCAAGGAAGAGGTCACAGATACGCAGTATTTT.

This clonotype was detected a few times. The chain joins TRBV7-8 to TRBJ2-3; D tentatively reads TRBD1 or TRBD2 (6 bases each). The ends were cut back, 1 base at V and 3 bases at J, with 20 bases in the middle. Germline CDR1 SGHVS, CDR2 FQNEAQ. The CDR3 has 18 amino acids. The CDR3 sequence is CASSLGTGLQGPTDTQYF. CDR3 DNA sequence: TGTGCCAGCAGCTTAGGAACAGGACTACAGGGCCCGACAGATACGCAGTATTTT.

The chain uses TRBV20-1 and TRBJ2-3, with D tentatively TRBD2 (5 bases). Trimming removed 6 bases at V and 2 bases at J, with 12 bases between. The CDR3 is 13 amino acids. Germline CDR1 is DFQATT and CDR2 is SNEGSKA (reference sequence). The CDR3 DNA reads as TGCAGTGCCCATACTAGAGACACAGATACGCAGTATTTT. Its protein is CSAHTRDTDTQYF.

The chain employs TRBV11-2 and TRBJ2-1; D unclear. V gave up 0 bases and J gave up 3 bases, with 15 bases separating them. The CDR3 is 17 residues long. Germline lookup yields CDR1 SGHAT and CDR2 FQNNGV. The CDR3 DNA follows: TGTGCCAGCAGCTTAGATCATTGGCGGTCGAACTACAATGAGCAGTTCTTC. Translating gives CASSLDHWRSNYNEQFF.

The genes are TRBV7-2 and TRBJ2-3; either TRBD1 or TRBD2 may supply D (6 bases each). CDR1 is SGHTA, CDR2 FQGNSA, per germline. The CDR3 runs 14 residues. The V end was cut by 6 bases, the J end by 2 bases, with 12 bases between. CDR3: CASRGGSDTDTQYF. In DNA, the CDR3 is TGTGCCAGCAGGGGGGGCAGCGACACAGATACGCAGTATTTT.

The CDR3 nucleotides are TGCGCCAGCAGCCCCCGTGTGGCAGATACGCAGTATTTT. Translated: CASSPRVADTQYF. The chain joins TRBV4-3 to TRBJ2-3; D not certain. With 4 bases removed from V and 4 bases from J, the gap between germline ends came to 9 bases. Germline CDR1 reads LGHNA; CDR2 reads YSLEER. The CDR3 runs to 13 residues.